Reported below is one T cell receptor (beta chain). At least ten counts were recorded for this clonotype. Its antigen has not been determined. Base qualities are not provided; no much larger clone lies one nucleotide away. These data belong to a study of T-cell memory formation after mild COVID-19 (dated by TCRdb to about 2021). At the level of the whole study: TCR sequence clusters from the two donors were largely donor specific. In two donors, T-cell clones that expanded and contracted after mild COVID-19 were tracked by sequencing TCRalpha and TCRbeta repertoires over time. The cohort comprised two young, previously healthy adult volunteers, one female and one male. General study outcomes and caveats: Some responding clones were detected in pre-infection memory, suggesting pre-existing cross-reactive memory T cells joined the SARS-CoV-2 response. Whether the second-wave clones peaking on day 37 were SARS-CoV-2 specific was not confirmed. The study included only a couple of mild cases, and larger cohorts that include severe cases with pre-infection samples were judged to be necessary. Contracting CD4+ clones appeared mostly in the CM and EM memory subsets, whereas CD8+ clones were enriched in EMRA. Clones contracting from day 15 to 85 had balanced CD4/CD8 phenotypes, while a second wave expanding from day 15 to 37 was biased towards CD4+.

The CDR3 measures 15 amino acids from cysteine to phenylalanine. CDR3 DNA is the only sequence kept; it has 45 bases, read in frame from the first base. Reading the germline V gene (reference sequence) gives CDR1 LGHDT and CDR2 YNNKEL. Cut back by 8 bases and 6 bases, the V and J ends lie 21 bases apart. PBMCs were isolated by Ficoll-Paque density gradient centrifugation. Sequencing instrument: Illumina NovaSeq 6000. cDNA libraries for TCRalpha and TCRbeta were prepared by 5'RACE using constant-segment primers, with sample barcodes and unique molecular identifiers added. Trizol reagent was used to extract RNA from every sample. Library amplification was performed in two PCR steps, and a second sample barcode and Illumina TruSeq adapters were introduced in the second step. Libraries were sequenced on an Illumina NovaSeq with 2 x 150 bp paired-end reads. The original methods were these. Demultiplexing of reads and collapsing into UMI-guided consensus sequences were performed with migec v1.2.7. Using mixcr v2.1.11, the UMI consensuses were aligned to TRA and TRB V and J templates and assembled into clonotypes. A clonotype was counted as expanded or contracted only when both edgeR and NoisET called the clonotype significant, with the noise models trained on biological replicates. For edgeR calls, a false discovery rate-adjusted p below 0.01 and a log2 fold-change threshold of 1 were applied. PCA with hierarchical clustering of max-normalized trajectories of the 1000 most abundant clonotypes was used as exploratory dynamics analysis. Separately sequenced CD4+ and CD8+ repertoires were used to assign a CD4 or CD8 phenotype to each responding clone. TCRdb passed the public sequencing reads through fastp at Q25 and MiXCR, retaining productive beta sequences. Duplicate CDR3 protein sequences are folded into a single record with the most common DNA and genes. The V and J calls here are based on TCRdb, not the publication. The sample has 280,000 or so distinct CDR3 sequences on record, 8.2% of them singletons. Of the sample, about 20% is held by the ten largest clones.

The receptor's source is a man in his late teens or twenties who had mild COVID-19 (a few samples of this study predate the infection). The sample titles of this study are shuffled in the database, so cell type and time point are left out; the donor was told from shared clones. The chain employs TRBV3-1 and TRBJ2-3; a weak D assignment points to TRBD1 (6 bases agree). Sequenced material: PBMCs or a T cell subset sorted from them (not recorded which). The sequence in DNA is TGTGCCAGCCGAGGACTTGGGGGCCAGTGGGATACGCAGTATTTT. Its protein is CASRGLGGQWDTQYF.